Detailed here is one TCR beta chain. What it binds is not known. Germline values: CDR1 MDHEN, CDR2 SYDVKM. V lost 8 bases to trimming and J lost 1 base; unmatched junction nucleotides: 8. The CDR3 covers 14 residues. The data belong to a study of shared clonotypes between healthy human individuals. For the study at large: Plates per donor: three CD4 naive, three CD4 memory, two CD8 naive, one CD8 memory.

Study conclusions and caveats: Non-shared clonotypes displayed generation probabilities falling below those of clonotypes present in all four donors.

The run depth of the assay was deep. Clones were sequenced by immunoSEQ multiplex PCR, and TCRdb holds only the in-frame ones, with some missing. The data hold 2,500,000 or so clones, with 80% to 95% observed a single time. The chain carries TRBV28 and TRBJ2-7, with 7 bases lining up with TRBD1. The specimen sequenced was naive CD4+ T cells from PBMCs. Subset specified: CD45RA+ positively selected. The TCR originated in a man aged 18 to 35 in good health. Some clones in this sample may be carry-over from other donors' samples. The CDR3 loop reads CASRGQVPSYEQYF. For the CDR3, the DNA is TGTGCCAGCCGTGGACAGGTTCCATCCTACGAGCAGTACTTC.